Presented here are 17 T cell receptor beta chains from one specimen sequenced in a study of T cell changes during pregnancy in multiple sclerosis. Method: immunoSEQ multiplex PCR; TCRdb's copy keeps in-frame clones and lacks some. The sample lists tens of thousands of clones; over 85% were seen once. The specimen was peripheral blood, collected in the third trimester of pregnancy. All receptors derive from a female donor in good health, enrolled as a control in a pregnancy study.

The V and J genes are TRBV27 and TRBJ2-7; 8 nucleotides line up with TRBD1. Trimming cost V 5 bases and J 3 bases; bases outside gene matches: 3. The CDR3 sequence is 13 residues long. CDR1 is MNHEY, CDR2 SMNVEV, per germline (reference sequence). The CDR3 here is CASSTGTGYEQYF. The CDR3 region has the DNA TGTGCCAGCAGTACCGGGACAGGCTACGAGCAGTACTTC.

This clone was seen only once. The chain links TRBV10-3 to TRBJ1-5, with a weak D call TRBD1 (5 bases). The CDR3 is 15 amino acids. Trimming took 0 bases from V and 5 from J, leaving 11 bases between them. Per the germline V gene, CDR1 is ENHRY and CDR2 is SYGVKD. As DNA, the CDR3 is TGTGCCATCAGTGAGTCGGGGGGAGGGGATCAGCCCCAGCATTTT. This translates into CAISESGGGDQPQHF.

V and J are TRBV15 and TRBJ1-1; possible D gene TRBD1, 5 bases. This CDR3 is 15 amino acids long. Germline-derived CDR1 and CDR2 are LNHNV and YYDKDF (reference sequence). V dropped 3 bases and J dropped 5 bases, with 16 bases sitting between them. The CDR3 DNA reads as TGTGCCACCAGCAGCCTGGGAGGGGCTCTAACTGAAGCTTTCTTT. It is translated as CATSSLGGALTEAFF.

The chain recombines TRBV6-6 with TRBJ1-1; 9 bases line up with TRBD1. The CDR3 loop spans 13 amino acids. Germline V gene data show CDR1 as MNHNY and CDR2 as SVGAGI (reference sequence). After removal of 10 bases from V and 2 bases from J, the junction contained 5 bases not matched to a gene. The CDR3 loop reads CATSGQGNTEAFF. DNA for the CDR3: TGTGCCACCTCGGGACAGGGTAACACTGAAGCTTTCTTT.

The CDR3 is CASTRNTGTGLIASGYTF. In DNA, the CDR3 is TGTGCCAGCACTCGAAACACCGGGACAGGGTTGATTGCGTCAGGCTACACCTTC. The chain combines TRBV28 with TRBJ1-2; 9 nucleotides agree with TRBD1. With V trimmed by 7 bases and J by 8 bases, 23 bases remained unmatched. Germline CDR1 and CDR2: MDHEN and SYDVKM. The CDR3 spans 18 residues.

V gene TRBV7-8 combines with J gene TRBJ2-7; 11 nucleotides align to TRBD2. Germline V gene lookup returns CDR1 SGHVS and CDR2 FQNEAQ. CDR3 size: 16 residues. V dropped 3 bases and J dropped 3; count of bases not matched to a gene: 7. CDR3 sequence: CASSFKTSGAVYEQYF. The CDR3 nucleotides are TGTGCCAGCAGCTTCAAGACTAGCGGGGCAGTCTACGAGCAGTACTTC.

This chain joins TRBV5-8 and TRBJ2-1; 9 bases match TRBD2. The germline CDR1 and CDR2 sequences are SGHTS and YDEGEE. This CDR3 has 14 residues. The ends lost 4 bases at V and 7 bases at J; junction bases unmatched: 6. The CDR3 here is CASSLLAGFNEQFF. CDR3 coding DNA: TGTGCCAGCAGCCTGCTAGCGGGGTTTAATGAGCAGTTCTTC.

In nucleotides, the CDR3 is TGTGCCAGCAGCTTAGGAGGGATCCCTCAAGAGACCCAGTACTTC. As protein: CASSLGGIPQETQYF. The rearrangement uses TRBV7-9 and TRBJ2-5; tentatively, D is TRBD2 (5 bases). Trimming pared 1 base from V and 2 bases from J, leaving 11 bases between. The CDR3 sequence is 15 residues long. CDR1 is SEHNR and CDR2 is FQNEAQ in the germline V gene (reference sequence).

The V call is TRBV5-4, the J call TRBJ2-6, with a tentative D call TRBD1 (6 bases). Germline V CDR1 and CDR2: SGHNT, YYREEE (reference sequence). The germline V and J ends were trimmed by 5 bases and 3 bases, with 12 bases remaining between them. This CDR3 spans 15 amino acids. CDR3 residues: CASSRGGVGANVLTF. Here the CDR3 DNA reads TGTGCCAGCAGTCGAGGGGGAGTTGGGGCCAACGTCCTGACTTTC.

V gene TRBV5-4 combines with J gene TRBJ2-3, with 8 bases that match TRBD1. V trimming: 5 bases; J trimming: 0 bases; junction bases outside the gene matches: 5. The CDR3 runs 15 residues. In germline, CDR1 is SGHNT, CDR2 YYREEE (reference sequence). As DNA, the CDR3 is TGTGCCAGCAGTTGGACAGGGACAAGCACAGATACGCAGTATTTT. It codes for CASSWTGTSTDTQYF.

The rearrangement links TRBV5-1 to TRBJ2-7; no clear D. CDR1 SGHRS and CDR2 YFSETQ come from the germline V gene. The V gene lost 0 bases and the J gene lost 3 bases, with 7 bases spanning the gap. CDR3 length: 13 amino acids. CDR3 coding DNA: TGCGCCAGCAGCTTGGTGGCAGACTACGAGCAGTACTTC. Amino acids: CASSLVADYEQYF.

V is TRBV2 and J is TRBJ2-1; 8 bases align to TRBD1. There are 15 residues in the CDR3. Trimming cost V 6 bases and J 6 bases; bases outside gene matches: 10. CDR1 and CDR2 from the germline V gene are SNHLY and FYNNEI. CDR3 nucleotides: TGTGCCAGCAGAATCCTTGCAGGGGGCCTCAATGAGCAGTTCTTC. Amino acid sequence: CASRILAGGLNEQFF.

This clone is a singleton in its sample. The chain recombines TRBV19 with TRBJ1-5, with 7 bases aligning to TRBD1. Trimming removed 8 bases from V and 2 bases from J; junction bases left unmatched: 3. The length of the CDR3 is 13 residues. The V gene's germline CDR1 is LNHDA and CDR2 SQIVND (reference sequence). The DNA of the CDR3 is TGTGCCAGTGCTACAGGGGGCAATCAGCCCCAGCATTTT. This codes for CASATGGNQPQHF.

The chain is built from TRBV27 and TRBJ2-7; 12 bases line up with TRBD1. CDR1 and CDR2 from the germline V gene are MNHEY and SMNVEV (reference sequence). There are 16 residues in the CDR3. V dropped 8 bases and J dropped 5; count of bases not matched to a gene: 13. The CDR3 is CASWDRGPALGNEQYF. The CDR3 DNA reads as TGTGCCAGCTGGGACAGGGGGCCTGCCTTGGGGAACGAGCAGTACTTC.

This chain joins TRBV5-1 and TRBJ2-2; D is unresolved. The V end lost 4 bases, the J end lost 0 bases, and 10 bases lay between the germline ends. CDR1 is SGHRS and CDR2 is YFSETQ in the germline V gene. CDR3 size: 15 residues. The CDR3 sequence is CASSPLTPNTGELFF. CDR3 coding DNA: TGCGCCAGCAGCCCACTCACCCCGAACACCGGGGAGCTGTTTTTT.

The V gene is TRBV5-4, the J gene TRBJ2-1; 14 bases align to TRBD2. The length of the CDR3 is 16 residues. CDR1 SGHNT and CDR2 YYREEE come from the germline V gene (reference sequence). J was trimmed by 7 bases and V by 0 bases; bases with no gene match: 3. The CDR3 nucleotides read TGTGCCAGCAGCTTGGGACTAGCGGGAGGGCCAAATGAGCAGTTCTTC. It yields the protein CASSLGLAGGPNEQFF.

The V and J genes are TRBV5-1 and TRBJ1-5, with unresolved D. The CDR3 runs 13 residues. With 5 bases removed from V and 4 bases from J, the gap between germline ends came to 10 bases. Germline CDR1 and CDR2: SGHRS and YFSETQ. The DNA of the CDR3 is TGCGCCAGCAGTCAAGCGGTGAATCAGCCCCAGCATTTT. Encoded protein: CASSQAVNQPQHF.